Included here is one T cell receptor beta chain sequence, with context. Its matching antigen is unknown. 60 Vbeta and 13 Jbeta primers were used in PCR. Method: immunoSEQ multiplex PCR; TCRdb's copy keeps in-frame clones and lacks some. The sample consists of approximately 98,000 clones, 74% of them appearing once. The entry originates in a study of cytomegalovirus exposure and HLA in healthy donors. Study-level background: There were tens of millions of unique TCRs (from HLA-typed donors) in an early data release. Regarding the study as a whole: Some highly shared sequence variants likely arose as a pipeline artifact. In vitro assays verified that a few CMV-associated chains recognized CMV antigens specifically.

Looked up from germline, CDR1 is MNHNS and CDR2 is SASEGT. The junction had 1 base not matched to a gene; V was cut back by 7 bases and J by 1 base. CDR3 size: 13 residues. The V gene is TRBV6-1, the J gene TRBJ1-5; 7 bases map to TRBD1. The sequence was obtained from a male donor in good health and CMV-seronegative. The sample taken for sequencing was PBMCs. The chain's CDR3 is CASMTGSNQPQHF. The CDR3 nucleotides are TGTGCCAGCATGACAGGGAGCAATCAGCCCCAGCATTTT.